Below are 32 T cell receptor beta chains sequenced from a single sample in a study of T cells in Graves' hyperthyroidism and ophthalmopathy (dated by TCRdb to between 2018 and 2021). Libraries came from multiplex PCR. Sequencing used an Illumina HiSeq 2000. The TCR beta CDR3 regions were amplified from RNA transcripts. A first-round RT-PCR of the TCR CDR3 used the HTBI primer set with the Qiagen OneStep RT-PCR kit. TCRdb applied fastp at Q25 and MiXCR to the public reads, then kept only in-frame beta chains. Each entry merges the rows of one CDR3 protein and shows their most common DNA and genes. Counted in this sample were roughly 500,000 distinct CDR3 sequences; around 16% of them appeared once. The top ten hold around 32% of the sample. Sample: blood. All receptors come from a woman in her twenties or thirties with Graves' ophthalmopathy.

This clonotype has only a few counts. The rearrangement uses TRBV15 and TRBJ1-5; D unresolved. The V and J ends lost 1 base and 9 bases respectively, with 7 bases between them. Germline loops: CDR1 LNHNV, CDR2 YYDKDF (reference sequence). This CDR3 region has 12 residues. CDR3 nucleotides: TGTGCCACCAGCAGAGTCGGGATGCCCCAGCATTTT. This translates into CATSRVGMPQHF.

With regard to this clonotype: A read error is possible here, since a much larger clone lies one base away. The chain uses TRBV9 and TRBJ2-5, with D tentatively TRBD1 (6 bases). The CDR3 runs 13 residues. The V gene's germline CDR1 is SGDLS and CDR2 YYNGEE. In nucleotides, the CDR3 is TGTGCCAGCAGCGTAGGGGGACAAGAGACCCAGCACTTC. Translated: CASSVGGQETQHF.

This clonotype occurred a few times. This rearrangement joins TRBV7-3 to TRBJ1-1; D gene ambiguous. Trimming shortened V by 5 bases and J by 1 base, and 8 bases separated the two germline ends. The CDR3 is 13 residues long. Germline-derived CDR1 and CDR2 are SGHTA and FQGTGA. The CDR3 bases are TGTGCCAGCAGCCCCCTGTCGAACACTGAAGCTTTCTTT. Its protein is CASSPLSNTEAFF.

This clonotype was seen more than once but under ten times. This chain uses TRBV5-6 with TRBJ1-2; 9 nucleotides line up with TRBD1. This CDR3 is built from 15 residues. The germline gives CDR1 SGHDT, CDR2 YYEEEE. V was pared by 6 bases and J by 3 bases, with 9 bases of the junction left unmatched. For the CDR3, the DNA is TGTGCCAGCAACATTCCGGGACAGGGCGACTATGGCTACACCTTC. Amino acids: CASNIPGQGDYGYTF.

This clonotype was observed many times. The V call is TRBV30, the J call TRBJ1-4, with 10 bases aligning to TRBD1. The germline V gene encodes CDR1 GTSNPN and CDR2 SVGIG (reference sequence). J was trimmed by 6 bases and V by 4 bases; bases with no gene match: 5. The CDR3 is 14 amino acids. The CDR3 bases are TGTGCCTGGAAGGCCGGGACAGGGGATGAAAAACTGTTTTTT. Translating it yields CAWKAGTGDEKLFF.

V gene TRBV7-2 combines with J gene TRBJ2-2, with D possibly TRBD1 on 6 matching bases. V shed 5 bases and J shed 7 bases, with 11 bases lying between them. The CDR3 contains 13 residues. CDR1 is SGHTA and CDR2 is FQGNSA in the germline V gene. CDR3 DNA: TGTGCCAGCAGCCAAAACAGGGTCGGGGAGCTGTTTTTT. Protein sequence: CASSQNRVGELFF.

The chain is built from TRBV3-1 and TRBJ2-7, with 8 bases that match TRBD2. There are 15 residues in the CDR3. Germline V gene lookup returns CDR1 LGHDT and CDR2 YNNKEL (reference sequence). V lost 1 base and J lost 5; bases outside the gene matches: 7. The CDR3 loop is CASSQVHGRAHEQYF. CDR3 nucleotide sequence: TGTGCCAGCAGCCAAGTTCACGGGAGGGCCCACGAGCAGTACTTC.

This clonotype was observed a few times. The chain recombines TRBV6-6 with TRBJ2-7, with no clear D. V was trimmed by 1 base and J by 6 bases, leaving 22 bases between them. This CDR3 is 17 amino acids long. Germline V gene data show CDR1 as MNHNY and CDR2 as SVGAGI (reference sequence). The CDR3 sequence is CASSYYPEPYLPLEQYF. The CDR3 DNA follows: TGTGCCAGCAGTTACTATCCGGAACCATACCTTCCCCTCGAGCAGTACTTC.

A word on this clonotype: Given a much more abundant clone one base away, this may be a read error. The CDR3 is CATSRQGGCNSPLHF. CDR3 nucleotides: TGTGCCACCAGCAGACAGGGGGGCTGTAATTCACCCCTCCACTTT. The genes are TRBV15 and TRBJ1-6; 7 bases align to TRBD1. The CDR3 totals 15 residues. With V trimmed by 2 bases and J by 6 bases, 4 bases remained unmatched. CDR1 and CDR2 (germline): LNHNV, YYDKDF (reference sequence).

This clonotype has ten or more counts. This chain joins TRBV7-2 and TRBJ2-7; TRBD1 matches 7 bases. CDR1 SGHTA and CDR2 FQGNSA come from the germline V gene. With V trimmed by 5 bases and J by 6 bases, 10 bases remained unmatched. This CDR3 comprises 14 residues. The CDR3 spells CASSQGQVGSEQYF. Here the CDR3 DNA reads TGTGCCAGCAGCCAAGGACAGGTTGGGTCCGAGCAGTACTTC. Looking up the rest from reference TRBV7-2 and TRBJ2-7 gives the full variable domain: GAGVSQSPSNKVTEKGKDVELRCDPISGHTALYWYRQSLGQGLEFLIYFQGNSAPDKSGLPSDRFSAERTGGSVSTLTIQRTQQEDSAVYLCASSQGQVGSEQYFGPGTRLTVT.

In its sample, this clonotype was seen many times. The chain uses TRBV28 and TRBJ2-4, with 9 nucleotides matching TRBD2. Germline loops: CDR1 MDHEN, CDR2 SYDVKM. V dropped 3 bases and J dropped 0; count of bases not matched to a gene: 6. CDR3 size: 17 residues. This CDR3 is CASSFPAGGLAKNIQYF. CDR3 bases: TGTGCCAGCAGTTTCCCAGCGGGAGGACTAGCCAAAAACATTCAGTACTTC.

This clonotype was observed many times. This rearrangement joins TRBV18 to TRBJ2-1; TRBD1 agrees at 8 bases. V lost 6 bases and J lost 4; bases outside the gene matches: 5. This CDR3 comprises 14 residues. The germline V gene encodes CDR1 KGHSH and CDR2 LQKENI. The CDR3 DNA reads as TGTGCCAGCTCGCCGGACAGGGCGTACAATGAGCAGTTCTTC. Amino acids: CASSPDRAYNEQFF. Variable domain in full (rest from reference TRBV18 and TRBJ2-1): NAGVMQNPRHLVRRRGQEARLRCSPMKGHSHVYWYRQLPEEGLKFMVYLQKENIIDESGMPKERFSAEFPKEGPSILRIQQVVRGDSAAYFCASSPDRAYNEQFFGPGTRLTVL.

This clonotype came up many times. The CDR3 loop is CASSDRVSYEQYF. For the CDR3, the DNA is TGTGCCAGCAGCGACAGGGTCTCCTACGAGCAGTACTTC. This rearrangement joins TRBV11-1 to TRBJ2-7; 7 bases match TRBD1. V was clipped by 5 bases and J by 0 bases; unmatched bases: 1. Germline CDR1 reads SGHAT; CDR2 reads FQDESV (reference sequence). This CDR3 has 13 amino acids.

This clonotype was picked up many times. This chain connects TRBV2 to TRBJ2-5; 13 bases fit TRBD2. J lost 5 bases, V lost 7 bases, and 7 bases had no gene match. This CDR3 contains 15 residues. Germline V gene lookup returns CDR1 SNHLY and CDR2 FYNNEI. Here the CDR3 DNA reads TGTGCCAGCATCGGACTAGCGGGAGTCCAGGAGACCCAGTACTTC. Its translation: CASIGLAGVQETQYF.

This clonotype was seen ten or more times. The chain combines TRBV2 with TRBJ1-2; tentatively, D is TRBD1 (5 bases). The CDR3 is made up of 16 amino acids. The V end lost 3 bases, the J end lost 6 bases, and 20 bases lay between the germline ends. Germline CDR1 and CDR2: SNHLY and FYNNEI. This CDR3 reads CASSESGVRVWDGYTF. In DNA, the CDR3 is TGTGCCAGCAGTGAGTCGGGGGTACGTGTTTGGGATGGCTACACCTTC.

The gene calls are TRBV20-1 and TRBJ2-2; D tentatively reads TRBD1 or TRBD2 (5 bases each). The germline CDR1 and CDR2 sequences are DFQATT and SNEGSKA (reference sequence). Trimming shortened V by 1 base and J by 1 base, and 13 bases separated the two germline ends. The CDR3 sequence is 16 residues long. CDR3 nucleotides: TGCAGTGCTAGAGCCCGGGACGGGGAGAACACCGGGGAGCTGTTTTTT. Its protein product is CSARARDGENTGELFF.

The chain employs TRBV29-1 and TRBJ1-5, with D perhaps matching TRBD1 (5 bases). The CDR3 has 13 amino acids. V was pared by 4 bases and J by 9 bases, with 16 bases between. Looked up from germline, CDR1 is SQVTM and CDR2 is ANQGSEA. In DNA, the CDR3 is TGCAGCGTTGTACAGGCCCTAGAAGGGCCCCAGCATTTT. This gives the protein CSVVQALEGPQHF. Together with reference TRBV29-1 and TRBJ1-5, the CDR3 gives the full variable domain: SAVISQKPSRDICQRGTSLTIQCQVDSQVTMMFWYRQQPGQSLTLIATANQGSEATYESGFVIDKFPISRPNLTFSTLTVSNMSPEDSSIYLCSVVQALEGPQHFGDGTRLSIL.

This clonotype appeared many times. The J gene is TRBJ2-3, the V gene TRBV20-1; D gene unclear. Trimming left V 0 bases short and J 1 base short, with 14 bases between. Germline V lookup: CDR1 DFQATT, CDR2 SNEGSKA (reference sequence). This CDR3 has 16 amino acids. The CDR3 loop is CSARDLTPKGTDTQYF. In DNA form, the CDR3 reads TGCAGTGCTAGAGATCTGACTCCCAAAGGCACAGATACGCAGTATTTT.

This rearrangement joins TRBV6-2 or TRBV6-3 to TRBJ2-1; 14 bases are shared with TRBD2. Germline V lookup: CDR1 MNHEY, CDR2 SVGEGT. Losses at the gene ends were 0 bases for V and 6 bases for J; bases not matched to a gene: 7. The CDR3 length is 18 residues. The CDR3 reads CASSYSPDGTSGSNEQFF. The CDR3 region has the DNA TGTGCCAGCAGTTACTCGCCAGACGGGACTAGCGGGAGCAATGAGCAGTTCTTC.

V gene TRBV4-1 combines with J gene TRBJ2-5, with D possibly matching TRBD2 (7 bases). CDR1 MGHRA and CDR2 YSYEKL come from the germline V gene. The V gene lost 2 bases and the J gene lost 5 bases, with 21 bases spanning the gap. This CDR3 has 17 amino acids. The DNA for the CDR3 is TGCGCCAGCAGCCAACCGGGAGATCAGCGCGGGGGCGAGACCCAGTACTTC. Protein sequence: CASSQPGDQRGGETQYF.

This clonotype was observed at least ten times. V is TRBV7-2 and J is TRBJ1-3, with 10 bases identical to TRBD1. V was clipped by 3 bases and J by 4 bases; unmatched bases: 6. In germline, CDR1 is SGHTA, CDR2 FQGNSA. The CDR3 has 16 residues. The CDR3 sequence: CASSFAGTGDGNTIYF. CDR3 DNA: TGTGCCAGCAGCTTTGCCGGGACAGGGGACGGAAACACCATATATTTT.

CDR3: CAVDYQPQHF. The CDR3 DNA sequence: TGTGCGGTCGATTATCAGCCCCAGCATTTT. The chain couples TRBV28 to TRBJ1-5; D not resolved. This CDR3 has 10 residues. Germline assignment: CDR1 MDHEN and CDR2 SYDVKM.

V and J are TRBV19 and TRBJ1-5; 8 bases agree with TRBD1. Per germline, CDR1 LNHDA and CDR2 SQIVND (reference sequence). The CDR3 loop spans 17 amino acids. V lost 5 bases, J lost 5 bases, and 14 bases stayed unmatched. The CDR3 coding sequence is TGTGCCAGTAGTGTTAACCGACAGGGGAGCTTATATCAGCCCCAGCATTTT. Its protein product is CASSVNRQGSLYQPQHF.

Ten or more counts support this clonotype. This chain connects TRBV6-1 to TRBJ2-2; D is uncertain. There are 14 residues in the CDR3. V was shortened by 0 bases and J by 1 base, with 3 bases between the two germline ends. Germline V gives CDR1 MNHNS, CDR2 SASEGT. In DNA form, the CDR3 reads TGTGCCAGCAGTGAAGCGGGGAACACCGGGGAGCTGTTTTTT. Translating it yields CASSEAGNTGELFF.

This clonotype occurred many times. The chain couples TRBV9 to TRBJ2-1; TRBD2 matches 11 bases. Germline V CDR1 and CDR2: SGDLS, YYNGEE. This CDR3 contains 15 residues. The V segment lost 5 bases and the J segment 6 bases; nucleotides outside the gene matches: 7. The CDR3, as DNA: TGTGCCAGCAGTATCACGGGACTAGCGGTCAATGAGCAGTTCTTC. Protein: CASSITGLAVNEQFF.

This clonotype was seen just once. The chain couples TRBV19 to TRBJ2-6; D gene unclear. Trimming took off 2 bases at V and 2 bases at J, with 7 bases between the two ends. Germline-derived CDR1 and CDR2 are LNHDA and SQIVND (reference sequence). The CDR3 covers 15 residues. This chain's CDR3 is CASSILSPGANVLTF. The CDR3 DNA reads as TGTGCCAGTAGTATATTAAGTCCTGGGGCCAACGTCCTGACTTTC.

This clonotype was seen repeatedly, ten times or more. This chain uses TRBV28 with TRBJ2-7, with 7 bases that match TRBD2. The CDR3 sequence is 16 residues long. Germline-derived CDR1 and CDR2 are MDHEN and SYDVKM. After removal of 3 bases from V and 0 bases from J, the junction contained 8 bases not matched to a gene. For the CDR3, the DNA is TGTGCCAGCAGTTTGGGGGGGGTGAGCAGCTCCTACGAGCAGTACTTC. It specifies CASSLGGVSSSYEQYF. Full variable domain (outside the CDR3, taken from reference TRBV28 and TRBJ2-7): DVKVTQSSRYLVKRTGEKVFLECVQDMDHENMFWYRQDPGLGLRLIYFSYDVKMKEKGDIPEGYSVSREKKERFSLILESASTNQTSMYLCASSLGGVSSSYEQYFGPGTRLTVT.

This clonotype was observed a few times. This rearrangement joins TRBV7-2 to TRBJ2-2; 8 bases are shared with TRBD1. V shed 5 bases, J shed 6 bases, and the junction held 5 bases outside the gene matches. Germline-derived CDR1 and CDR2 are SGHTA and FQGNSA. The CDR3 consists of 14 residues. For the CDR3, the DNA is TGTGCCAGCAGCCCCAGACAGGGGCCCGGGGAGCTGTTTTTT. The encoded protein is CASSPRQGPGELFF.

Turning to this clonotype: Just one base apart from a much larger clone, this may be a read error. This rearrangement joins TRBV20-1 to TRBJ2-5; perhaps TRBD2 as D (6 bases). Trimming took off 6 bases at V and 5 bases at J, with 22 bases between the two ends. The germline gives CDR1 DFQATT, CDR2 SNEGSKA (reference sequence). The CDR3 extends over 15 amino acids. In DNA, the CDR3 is TGCAGTGCAGATCATATGGCGGGACCCCCGGAGACCCAGTACTTC. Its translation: CSADHMAGPPETQYF.

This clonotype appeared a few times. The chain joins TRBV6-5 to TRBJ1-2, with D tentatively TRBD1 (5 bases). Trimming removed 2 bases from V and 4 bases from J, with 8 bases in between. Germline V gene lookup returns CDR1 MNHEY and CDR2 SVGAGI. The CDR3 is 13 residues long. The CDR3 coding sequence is TGTGCCAGCAGTTACGGGGGGGTCTATGGCTACACCTTC. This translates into CASSYGGVYGYTF.

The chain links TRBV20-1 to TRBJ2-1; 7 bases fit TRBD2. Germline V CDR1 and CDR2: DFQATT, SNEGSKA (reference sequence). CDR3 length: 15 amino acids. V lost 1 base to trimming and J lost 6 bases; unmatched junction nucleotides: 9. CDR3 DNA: TGCAGTGCTAGAGTAGGGCTAGCGGAGATCAATGAGCAGTTCTTC. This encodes CSARVGLAEINEQFF.

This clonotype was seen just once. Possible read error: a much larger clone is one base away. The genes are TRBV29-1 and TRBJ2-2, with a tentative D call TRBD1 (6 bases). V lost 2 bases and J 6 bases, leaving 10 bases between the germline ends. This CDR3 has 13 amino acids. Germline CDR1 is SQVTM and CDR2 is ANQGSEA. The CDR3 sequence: CSVETGKAGELFF. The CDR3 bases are TGCAGCGTTGAAACAGGGAAGGCCGGGGAGCTGTTTTTT.